This entry is about one T cell receptor (beta chain). Its target is not known. This sample was taken from a study of CXCR3-negative and CXCR3-positive naive CD8 T cells. Findings and limits, study-wide: Greater hydrophobicity was found in TRB CDR3s of CXCR3-positive naive cells than of CXCR3-negative naive cells. Most assays were run on fresh PBMCs (CXCR3 expression partially decreased after cryopreservation). Memory CD8+ cells showed much lower diversity, while both naive subsets displayed comparably high diversity.

CDR1 LNHDA and CDR2 SQIVND come from the germline V gene (reference sequence). This CDR3 has 15 amino acids. TRB cDNA libraries were made by UMI-labeled 5' RACE. TCRdb reprocessed the 5' RACE reads, with one entry per CDR3 protein and no DNA. This listing includes around 63,000 distinct CDR3 sequences. The TCR sequence derives from a human donor in good health. Some clones in this sample may be carry-over from other donors' samples. Sequences were obtained from naive CXCR3+ CD8+ T cells from blood. As to subset: CD45RO-CCR7+CD27+CD95- naive CD8+ T cells expressing CXCR3 (TNR3+). The J gene is TRBJ2-5, the V gene TRBV19; as DNA is missing, the TRBD1 call by TCRdb cannot be tested. The CDR3 sequence: CASSSGSPRTETQYF.